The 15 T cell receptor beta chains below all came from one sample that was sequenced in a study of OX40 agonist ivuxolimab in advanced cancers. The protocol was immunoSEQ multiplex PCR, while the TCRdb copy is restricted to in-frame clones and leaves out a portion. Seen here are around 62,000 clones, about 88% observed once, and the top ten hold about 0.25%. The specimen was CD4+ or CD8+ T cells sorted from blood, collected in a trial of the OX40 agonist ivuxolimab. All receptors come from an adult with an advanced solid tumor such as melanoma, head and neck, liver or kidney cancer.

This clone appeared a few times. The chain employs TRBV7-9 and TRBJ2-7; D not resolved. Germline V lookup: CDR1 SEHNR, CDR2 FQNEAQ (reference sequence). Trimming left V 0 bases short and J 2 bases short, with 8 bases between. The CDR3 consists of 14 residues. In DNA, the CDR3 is TGTGCCAGCAGCTTAGCGGCAGGAACCTACGAGCAGTACTTC. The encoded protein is CASSLAAGTYEQYF.

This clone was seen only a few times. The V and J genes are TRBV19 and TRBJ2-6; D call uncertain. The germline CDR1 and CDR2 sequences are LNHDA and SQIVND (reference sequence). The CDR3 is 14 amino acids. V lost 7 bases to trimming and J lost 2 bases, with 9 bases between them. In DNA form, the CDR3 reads TGTGCCAGTAAGTTGAGACCTGGGGCCAACGTCCTGACTTTC. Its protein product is CASKLRPGANVLTF.

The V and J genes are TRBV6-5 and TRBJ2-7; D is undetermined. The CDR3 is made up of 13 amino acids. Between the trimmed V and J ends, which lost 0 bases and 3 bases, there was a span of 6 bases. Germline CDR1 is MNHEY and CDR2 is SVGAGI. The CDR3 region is CASSYSVGYEQYF. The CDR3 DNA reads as TGTGCCAGCAGTTACTCTGTTGGCTACGAGCAGTACTTC.

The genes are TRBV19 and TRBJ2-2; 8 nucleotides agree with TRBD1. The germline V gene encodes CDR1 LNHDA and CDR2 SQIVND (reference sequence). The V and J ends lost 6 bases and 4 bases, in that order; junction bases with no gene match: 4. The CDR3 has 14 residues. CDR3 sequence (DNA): TGTGCCAGTAGCGGGACAGGTGGCACCGGGGAGCTGTTTTTT. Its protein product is CASSGTGGTGELFF.

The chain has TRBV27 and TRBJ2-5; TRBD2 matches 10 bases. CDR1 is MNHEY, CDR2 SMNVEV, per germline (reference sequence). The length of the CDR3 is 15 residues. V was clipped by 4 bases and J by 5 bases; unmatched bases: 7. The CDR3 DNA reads TGTGCCAGCAGTTCGACCCTGACTAGCGGGGAGACCCAGTACTTC. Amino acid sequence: CASSSTLTSGETQYF.

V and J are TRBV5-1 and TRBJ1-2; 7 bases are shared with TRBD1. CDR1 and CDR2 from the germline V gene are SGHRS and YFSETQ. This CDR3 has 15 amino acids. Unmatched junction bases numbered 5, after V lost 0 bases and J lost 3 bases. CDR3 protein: CASSLEGQYDYGYTF. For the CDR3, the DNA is TGCGCCAGCAGCTTGGAGGGACAGTACGACTATGGCTACACCTTC.

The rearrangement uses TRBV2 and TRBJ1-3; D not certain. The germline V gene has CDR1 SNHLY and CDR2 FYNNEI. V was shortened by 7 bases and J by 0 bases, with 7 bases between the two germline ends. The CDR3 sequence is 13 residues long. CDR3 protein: CASIRSSGNTIYF. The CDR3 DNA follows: TGTGCCAGCATAAGGAGCTCTGGAAACACCATATATTTT.

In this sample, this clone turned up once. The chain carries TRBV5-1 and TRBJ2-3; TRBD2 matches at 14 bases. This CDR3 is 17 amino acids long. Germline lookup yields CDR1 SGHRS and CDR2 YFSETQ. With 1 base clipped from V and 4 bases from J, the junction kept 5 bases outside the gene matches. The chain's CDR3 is CASSLHGTSGSPDTQYF. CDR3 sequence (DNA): TGCGCCAGCAGCTTGCACGGGACTAGCGGGAGTCCAGATACGCAGTATTTT.

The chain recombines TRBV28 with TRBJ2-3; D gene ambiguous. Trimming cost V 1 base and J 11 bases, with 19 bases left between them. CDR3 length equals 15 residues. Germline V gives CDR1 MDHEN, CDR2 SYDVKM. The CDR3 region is CASSLFSLGDTEQYF. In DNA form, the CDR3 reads TGTGCCAGCAGTTTATTTTCTCTAGGCGACACGGAGCAGTATTTT.

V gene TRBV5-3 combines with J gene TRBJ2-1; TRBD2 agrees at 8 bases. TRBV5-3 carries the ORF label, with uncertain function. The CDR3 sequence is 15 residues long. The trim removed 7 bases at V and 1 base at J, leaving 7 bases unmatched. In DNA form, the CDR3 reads TGTGCCAGACGATTTAGCGGGACGTCCTACAATGAGCAGTTCTTC. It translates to CARRFSGTSYNEQFF.

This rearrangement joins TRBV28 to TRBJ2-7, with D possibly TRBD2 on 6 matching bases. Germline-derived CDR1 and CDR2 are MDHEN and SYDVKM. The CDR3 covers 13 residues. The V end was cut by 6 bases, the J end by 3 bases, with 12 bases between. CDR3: CASRGGVLYEQYF. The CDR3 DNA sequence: TGTGCCAGCAGGGGGGGTGTGCTCTACGAGCAGTACTTC.

The CDR3 protein is CASSPGTGRAGYTF. Written as DNA, the CDR3 is TGTGCCAGCTCACCTGGGACAGGGCGTGCGGGCTACACCTTC. The J gene is TRBJ1-2, the V gene TRBV18, with 9 bases matching TRBD1. The CDR3 has 14 residues. The trim removed 3 bases at V and 8 bases at J, leaving 7 bases unmatched. Germline CDR1 KGHSH, CDR2 LQKENI.

Written as DNA, the CDR3 is TGCGCCAGCAGCCAAGATGGGTTATTCGGACACCCACAGGCTTTCTTT. This translates into CASSQDGLFGHPQAFF. This chain connects TRBV4-3 to TRBJ1-1, with a weak D call TRBD1 (5 bases). Germline CDR1 reads LGHNA; CDR2 reads YSLEER. The CDR3 length is 16 residues. Trimming cost V 0 bases and J 11 bases, with 22 bases left between them.

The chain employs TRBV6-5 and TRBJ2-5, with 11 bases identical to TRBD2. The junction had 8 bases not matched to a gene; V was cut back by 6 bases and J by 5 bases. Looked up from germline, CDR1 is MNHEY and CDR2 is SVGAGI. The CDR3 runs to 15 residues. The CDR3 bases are TGTGCCAGCAGACCGCCGACTAGCGGGGTTGAGACCCAGTACTTC. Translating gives CASRPPTSGVETQYF.

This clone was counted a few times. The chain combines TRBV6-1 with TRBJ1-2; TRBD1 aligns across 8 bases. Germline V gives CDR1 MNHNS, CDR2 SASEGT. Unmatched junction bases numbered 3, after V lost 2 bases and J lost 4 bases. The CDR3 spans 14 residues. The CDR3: CASSETTGGYGYTF. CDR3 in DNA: TGTGCCAGCAGTGAAACTACAGGGGGCTATGGCTACACCTTC.